This TCR beta chain originates from a study of patients and donors after allogeneic stem cell transplantation. V dropped 0 bases and J dropped 8 bases, with 19 bases sitting between them. This CDR3 has 16 residues. CDR1 MNHNS and CDR2 SASEGT come from the germline V gene. In TCRdb, the RT-PCR reads were re-called with MiXCR into one record per CDR3 protein. Among approximately 430,000 distinct CDR3 sequences listed, 16% were seen once. The sequence came from a human donor who was either an allogeneic HSCT recipient or a stem cell or donor lymphocyte infusion donor (not recorded which). It is not recorded whose cells these are; they may come from a transplant donor. The sample was blood, either unsorted or a sorted T cell fraction (not recorded which). The chain couples TRBV6-1 to TRBJ1-2; D uncertain. The CDR3 sequence: CASSEALTRWEDGYTF. CDR3 coding DNA: TGTGCCAGCAGTGAAGCCTTGACACGCTGGGAGGACGGCTACACCTTC.